These 22 T cell receptor beta chains were sequenced from one sample in a study of vaccination effects on CD4 cells after COVID-19. The data were produced by immunoSEQ multiplex PCR, yet TCRdb's version contains in-frame clones alone and is incomplete. The sample has tens of thousands of clones, over 65% seen once. Peptide-pool stimulation followed by sequencing identified expanded antigen-specific CD4+ clonotypes in the ViraFEST assay. Culture lasted roughly eleven days before CD4+ T cell isolation. No vaccinee had earlier SARS-CoV-2 infection, and nucleocapsid antibodies were negative. No cognate antigen is known for these TCRs. The sequencing used CD4+ T cells from PBMCs cultured with HCoV-OC43 spike peptides, collected before COVID-19 vaccination. This sample's subset: HCoV-OC43 spike overlapping peptide pool stimulation. The receptor set was obtained from a human donor who received a COVID-19 vaccine.

This chain uses TRBV4-1 with TRBJ1-3; tentative D call: TRBD1 (5 bases). CDR1 is MGHRA and CDR2 is YSYEKL in the germline V gene. V lost 0 bases and J lost 0, with 12 bases in between. The CDR3 runs to 17 residues. This CDR3 reads CASSQDGPTVSGNTIYF. The CDR3 DNA sequence: TGCGCCAGCAGCCAAGATGGGCCGACAGTCTCTGGAAACACCATATATTTT.

V is TRBV7-2 and J is TRBJ1-6, with D unresolved. Germline V gene data show CDR1 as SGHTA and CDR2 as FQGNSA. Trimming removed 7 bases from V and 8 bases from J, with 18 bases in between. The CDR3 has 15 amino acids. The CDR3 DNA is TGTGCCAGCACCGCTTACCGGGGTGCCGATTCACCCCTCCACTTT. As protein: CASTAYRGADSPLHF.

The chain has TRBV5-6 and TRBJ2-1, with D hard to call. This CDR3 region has 13 residues. CDR1 and CDR2 from the germline V gene are SGHDT and YYEEEE. Deletions cut 4 bases from V and 10 bases from J, with 15 bases between. CDR3 loop: CASSPRLRVEQFF. The CDR3 DNA reads as TGTGCCAGCAGCCCCCGTCTTCGCGTCGAGCAGTTCTTC.

The V and J genes are TRBV30 and TRBJ1-6, with D maybe TRBD1 (5 bases). The CDR3 is 16 residues long. Germline CDR1 is GTSNPN and CDR2 is SVGIG (reference sequence). V lost 4 bases, J lost 10 bases, and 23 bases lay in between. The CDR3 protein is CAWTATRTFRESPLHF. CDR3 coding DNA: TGTGCCTGGACCGCAACCAGGACTTTCAGGGAGTCACCCCTCCACTTT.

This chain connects TRBV6-5 to TRBJ1-6, with 7 bases that match TRBD1. Looked up from germline, CDR1 is MNHEY and CDR2 is SVGAGI. CDR3 length: 15 residues. The ends lost 6 bases at V and 9 bases at J; junction bases unmatched: 11. In nucleotides, the CDR3 is TGTGCCAGCAGATTACAGGGGCTCTATGGTTCACCCCTCCACTTT. Protein: CASRLQGLYGSPLHF.

This clone was seen only a few times. The rearrangement links TRBV10-1 to TRBJ2-5; D remains unclear. Germline V gives CDR1 WNHNN, CDR2 SYGVQD (reference sequence). This CDR3 has 13 amino acids. Trimming took 10 bases from V and 1 from J, leaving 13 bases between them. The DNA for the CDR3 is TGCGCCACCCAACGAGAGACCCAAGAGACCCAGTACTTC. This encodes CATQRETQETQYF.

This clone was recorded a few times. The chain recombines TRBV18 with TRBJ2-5; possible D gene TRBD1, 6 bases. Germline CDR1 reads KGHSH; CDR2 reads LQKENI. Trimming left V 5 bases short and J 2 bases short, with 9 bases between. The CDR3 consists of 13 residues. The CDR3 reads CASSGGQQETQYF. The CDR3 DNA follows: TGTGCCAGCTCAGGTGGACAGCAAGAGACCCAGTACTTC.

This clone was recorded a few times. The gene calls are TRBV30 and TRBJ1-1, with 7 nucleotides matching TRBD1. The CDR3 covers 13 residues. Germline V gives CDR1 GTSNPN, CDR2 SVGIG (reference sequence). For the CDR3, the DNA is TGTGCTTGCCACCCGGGACAGAGCACTGAAGCTTTCTTT. Translating it yields CACHPGQSTEAFF.

V and J are TRBV18 and TRBJ2-1; TRBD1 might be the D (5 bases). V lost 3 bases and J 5 bases, leaving 11 bases between the germline ends. The germline CDR1 and CDR2 sequences are KGHSH and LQKENI. The CDR3 loop spans 14 amino acids. The CDR3 is CASSPLTANNEQFF. The CDR3 bases are TGTGCCAGCTCACCTCTGACAGCGAACAATGAGCAGTTCTTC. Combining the CDR3 with reference TRBV18 and TRBJ2-1 gives the whole variable domain NAGVMQNPRHLVRRRGQEARLRCSPMKGHSHVYWYRQLPEEGLKFMVYLQKENIIDESGMPKERFSAEFPKEGPSILRIQQVVRGDSAAYFCASSPLTANNEQFFGPGTRLTVL.

This chain links TRBV5-5 with TRBJ1-2, with D unresolved. Germline V gene data show CDR1 as SGHKS and CDR2 as YYEKEE (reference sequence). The CDR3 consists of 15 residues. V lost 3 bases and J 7 bases, leaving 19 bases between the germline ends. The CDR3 DNA is TGTGCCAGCAGCTCCATCCCCCCCTGGACGTCTGGCTACACCTTC. It yields the protein CASSSIPPWTSGYTF.

V usage is TRBV19 and J usage is TRBJ1-5, with 11 bases lining up with TRBD1. The CDR3 has 15 residues. Germline V lookup: CDR1 LNHDA, CDR2 SQIVND (reference sequence). V was clipped by 4 bases and J by 7 bases; unmatched bases: 6. This chain's CDR3 is CASSTPGTGGQPQHF. In DNA, the CDR3 is TGTGCCAGTAGTACCCCCGGGACAGGGGGGCAGCCCCAGCATTTT.

The CDR3 sequence is CASSVGGITGELFF. CDR3 bases: TGTGCCAGCAGCGTAGGAGGAATCACCGGGGAGCTGTTTTTT. The V gene is TRBV9, the J gene TRBJ2-2; D not resolved. Trimming stripped 0 bases from V and 4 bases from J, with 7 bases between. The CDR3 runs 14 residues. Germline V gives CDR1 SGDLS, CDR2 YYNGEE.

The rearrangement links TRBV24-1 to TRBJ2-3; 8 bases fit TRBD1. J gave up 3 bases and V 3 bases, and 10 bases lay outside the gene matches. CDR1 and CDR2 from the germline V gene are KGHDR and SFDVKD. This CDR3 contains 17 residues. The CDR3 nucleotides are TGTGCCACCAGTGATGCGTCTGGACAGGGTGTAACAGATACGCAGTATTTT. This translates into CATSDASGQGVTDTQYF.

CDR3 nucleotide sequence: TGTGCCAGCAGTGAAGGGCCAGAGAACACTGAAGCTTTCTTT. Translation gives CASSEGPENTEAFF. The J gene is TRBJ1-1, the V gene TRBV2; no reliable D call. Looked up from germline, CDR1 is SNHLY and CDR2 is FYNNEI. The CDR3 sequence is 14 residues long. The V end was cut by 1 base, the J end by 1 base, with 7 bases between.

CDR3 amino acids: CAIKDRGGAGYTF. The CDR3 DNA reads TGTGCCATCAAGGACAGGGGAGGAGCTGGCTACACCTTC. The gene calls are TRBV10-3 and TRBJ1-2, with 9 positions matching TRBD1. Germline-derived CDR1 and CDR2 are ENHRY and SYGVKD. The CDR3 is 13 residues long. Germline trimming cut 7 bases from V and 7 bases from J; bases unmatched to any gene: 7.

The rearrangement uses TRBV2 and TRBJ2-2; the D is unclear. The CDR3 sequence is 12 residues long. Germline V gene sequence: CDR1 SNHLY, CDR2 FYNNEI. V lost 7 bases and J 1 base, leaving 4 bases between the germline ends. CDR3 DNA: TGTGCCAGCAAGATGAACACCGGGGAGCTGTTTTTT. It specifies CASKMNTGELFF.

The V gene is TRBV19, the J gene TRBJ1-1, with a tentative D call TRBD1 (5 bases). The CDR3 covers 17 residues. Germline CDR1 reads LNHDA; CDR2 reads SQIVND (reference sequence). Trimming took 4 bases from V and 3 from J, leaving 21 bases between them. CDR3: CASSTHRFTGRDTEAFF. DNA of the CDR3: TGTGCCAGTAGTACCCACCGATTTACAGGTAGGGACACTGAAGCTTTCTTT.

This clone was counted between two and nine times. The rearrangement joins TRBV23-1 to TRBJ2-7; no definite D call. TRBV23-1 is annotated as an ORF whose role is uncertain. Trimming cost V 0 bases and J 3 bases, with 15 bases left between them. The CDR3 has 16 amino acids. CDR3 region: CASSQSIDPGYYEQYV. The CDR3 bases are TGCGCCAGCAGTCAATCGATTGACCCAGGATACTACGAGCAGTACGTC.

The chain combines TRBV5-8 with TRBJ2-5; D gene unclear. The germline gives CDR1 SGHTS, CDR2 YDEGEE. This CDR3 contains 11 residues. Trimming shortened V by 2 bases and J by 9 bases, and 8 bases separated the two germline ends. CDR3 coding DNA: TGTGCCAGCAGCTTAGGAGTCCCCCAGTACTTC. Translation: CASSLGVPQYF.

The rearrangement links TRBV9 to TRBJ2-2; 11 nucleotides line up with TRBD2. V lost 2 bases and J lost 4; bases outside the gene matches: 1. The germline V gene encodes CDR1 SGDLS and CDR2 YYNGEE. CDR3 size: 15 residues. The CDR3 nucleotides are TGTGCCAGCAGCGTTAGCGGGGGGGCCACCGGGGAGCTGTTTTTT. Amino acids: CASSVSGGATGELFF.

V and J are TRBV5-1 and TRBJ2-3; 8 nucleotides align to TRBD1. This CDR3 region has 15 residues. Trimming at V came to 0 bases and at J to 6 bases, leaving 6 bases not matched to a gene. The germline gives CDR1 SGHRS, CDR2 YFSETQ. CDR3 in amino acids: CASSLADRDADTQYF. CDR3 DNA: TGCGCCAGCAGCTTGGCGGACAGGGATGCGGATACGCAGTATTTT. Combining the CDR3 with reference TRBV5-1 and TRBJ2-3 gives the whole variable domain KAGVTQTPRYLIKTRGQQVTLSCSPISGHRSVSWYQQTPGQGLQFLFEYFSETQRNKGNFPGRFSGRQFSNSRSEMNVSTLELGDSALYLCASSLADRDADTQYFGPGTRLTVL.

The chain joins TRBV9 to TRBJ2-2; 8 nucleotides line up with TRBD1. Losses at the gene ends were 6 bases for V and 7 bases for J; bases not matched to a gene: 8. The CDR3 length is 14 residues. CDR1 is SGDLS and CDR2 is YYNGEE in the germline V gene. CDR3 sequence: CASTEGTGNGELFF. In nucleotides, the CDR3 is TGTGCCAGCACGGAGGGGACAGGTAACGGGGAGCTGTTTTTT.